This entry concerns a single T cell receptor beta chain. This sample stems from a study of T cell clones after liver transplantation. The germline V and J ends were trimmed by 1 base and 3 bases, with 11 bases remaining between them. CDR3 length equals 15 residues. Germline CDR1 and CDR2: LNHNV and YYDKDF (reference sequence). Profiling relied on immunoSEQ multiplex PCR, and the TCRdb table lists in-frame clones only, not all of them. The sample contains roughly 72,000 clones, less than 90% of which appear only once. The TCR was taken from a human patient who received a liver transplant. Some of these T cells may belong to the graft donor. Sequenced here: CD4+ T cells from blood, sampled roughly 50 months after liver transplant. The chain uses TRBV15 and TRBJ2-3; D is ambiguous. This CDR3 is CATSRVSPGTDTQYF. In nucleotides, the CDR3 is TGTGCCACCAGCAGAGTATCCCCCGGTACAGATACGCAGTATTTT.